This TCR beta chain originates from a study of T cells expressing NK-cell markers. The CDR3 has 15 residues. Looked up from germline, CDR1 is SGHRS and CDR2 is YFSETQ. With the 5' RACE reads reprocessed, TCRdb shows one record per CDR3 protein and no DNA. This sample's table has a few hundred thousand distinct CDR3 sequences. The chain uses TRBV5-1 and TRBJ1-6; no DNA is available, so the TRBD1 call from TCRdb remains unchecked. The sequencing input was blood T cells: a sorted CD56 or NKG2C T cell subset, CD4+ or CD8+ T cells, or bulk PBMC T cells (not recorded which). The TCR sequence derives from a man aged 18-69 years in good health. The chain's CDR3 is CASNTGNSYNSPLHF.